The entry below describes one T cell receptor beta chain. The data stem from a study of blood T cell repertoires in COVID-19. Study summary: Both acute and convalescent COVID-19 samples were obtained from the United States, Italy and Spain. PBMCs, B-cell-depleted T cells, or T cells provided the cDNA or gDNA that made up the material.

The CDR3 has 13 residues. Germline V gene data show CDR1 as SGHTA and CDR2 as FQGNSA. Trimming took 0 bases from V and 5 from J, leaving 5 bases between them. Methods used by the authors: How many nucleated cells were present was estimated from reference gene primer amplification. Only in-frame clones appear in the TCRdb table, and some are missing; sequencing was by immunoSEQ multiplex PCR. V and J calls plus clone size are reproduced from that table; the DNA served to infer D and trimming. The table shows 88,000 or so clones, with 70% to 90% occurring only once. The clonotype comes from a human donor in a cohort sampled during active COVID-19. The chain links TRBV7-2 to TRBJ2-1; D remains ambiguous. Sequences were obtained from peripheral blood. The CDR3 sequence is CASSLARNNEQFF. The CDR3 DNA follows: TGTGCCAGCAGCTTAGCTAGAAACAATGAGCAGTTCTTC.